Detailed here is one TCR beta chain. This specimen belongs to a study of cytomegalovirus exposure and HLA in healthy donors. Primers included in the PCR were 60 Vbeta and 13 Jbeta primers. Measured with immunoSEQ multiplex PCR; TCRdb has only the in-frame clones, and not every one. This sample has approximately 130,000 clones; about 74% occur once, and the top ten carry roughly 3.1%. The CDR3 consists of 17 residues. Germline V gene lookup returns CDR1 SGHAT and CDR2 FQNNGV. Trimming removed 5 bases from V and 0 bases from J; junction bases left unmatched: 12. This clonotype was obtained from a man under 40 in good health and CMV-seronegative. Sequencing was done on a sample of PBMCs. The chain has TRBV11-2 and TRBJ2-7; 8 bases are a match to TRBD1. The CDR3 region is CASSQLRDRLSSYEQYF. In DNA form, the CDR3 reads TGTGCCAGCAGCCAACTTAGGGACAGGTTATCCTCCTACGAGCAGTACTTC.